These 18 T cell receptor beta chains were all obtained from the same sample, sequenced in a study of T cell responses to AZD1222 COVID-19 vaccine. Measured with immunoSEQ multiplex PCR; TCRdb has only the in-frame clones, and not every one. Seen here are 100,000 to 150,000 clones, roughly 87% observed once, and the top ten hold approximately 1.5%. Sequencing used peripheral blood, obtained on day 0 of AZD1222 vaccination. The receptors come from an adult in good health.

The genes are TRBV7-9 and TRBJ2-7; the D is unclear. Germline V gives CDR1 SEHNR, CDR2 FQNEAQ (reference sequence). Trimming cost V 4 bases and J 3 bases, with 7 bases left between them. This CDR3 comprises 12 residues. Here the CDR3 DNA reads TGTGCCAGCAGCTACGAGCACTACGAGCAGTACTTC. Its translation: CASSYEHYEQYF. The variable domain in full, with the rest retrieved from reference TRBV7-9 and TRBJ2-7, is DTGVSQNPRHKITKRGQNVTFRCDPISEHNRLYWYRQTLGQGPEFLTYFQNEAQLEKSRLLSDRFSAERPKGSFSTLEIQRTEQGDSAMYLCASSYEHYEQYFGPGTRLTVT.

The chain joins TRBV7-9 to TRBJ1-2; D is possibly TRBD1 (6 bases). The CDR3 is made up of 16 amino acids. Trimming left V 4 bases short and J 5 bases short, with 20 bases between. CDR1 is SEHNR and CDR2 is FQNEAQ in the germline V gene (reference sequence). The CDR3 sequence is CASSSTNKADSYGYTF. The CDR3 bases are TGTGCCAGCAGCTCCACAAACAAAGCGGACAGTTATGGCTACACCTTC.

The chain joins TRBV6-2 or TRBV6-3 to TRBJ2-7; a weak D match, TRBD1 (5 bases). Germline-derived CDR1 and CDR2 are MNHEY and SVGEGT. V lost 2 bases and J lost 2, with 10 bases in between. There are 14 residues in the CDR3. CDR3 sequence: CASSYEAGPYEQYF. The DNA of the CDR3 is TGTGCCAGCAGTTACGAAGCAGGGCCCTACGAGCAGTACTTC.

This clone was counted a few times. CDR3 in DNA: TGTGCCATCAGTGACAGTTCCTATGGCTACACCTTC. Its translation is CAISDSSYGYTF. This sequence joins TRBV10-3 and TRBJ1-2, with D unresolved. The V gene's germline CDR1 is ENHRY and CDR2 SYGVKD. The V end lost 3 bases, the J end lost 4 bases, and 6 bases lay between the germline ends. The CDR3 spans 12 residues.

The V gene is TRBV20-1, the J gene TRBJ1-6; D uncertain. In germline, CDR1 is DFQATT, CDR2 SNEGSKA (reference sequence). V dropped 4 bases and J dropped 7 bases, with 2 bases sitting between them. This CDR3 spans 10 amino acids. The CDR3 coding sequence is TGCAGTGCTATAAATTCACCCCTCCACTTT. Amino acid sequence: CSAINSPLHF.

The sample holds a few counts of this clone. This chain uses TRBV3-1 (or the pseudogene TRBV3-2) with TRBJ2-5, with no clear D. V shed 2 bases and J shed 2 bases, with 9 bases lying between them. Germline lookup yields CDR1 LGHDT and CDR2 YNNKEL (reference sequence). There are 14 residues in the CDR3. In nucleotides, the CDR3 is TGTGCCAGCAGCCAATCGGAACAGCAAGAGACCCAGTACTTC. Protein: CASSQSEQQETQYF.

This clone was counted a single time. The chain uses TRBV9 and TRBJ1-4; D gene unclear. Per germline, CDR1 SGDLS and CDR2 YYNGEE. The CDR3 is made up of 14 amino acids. Deletions cut 0 bases from V and 0 bases from J, with 3 bases between. The CDR3 sequence is CASSVGTTNEKLFF. The CDR3 DNA follows: TGTGCCAGCAGCGTAGGTACAACTAATGAAAAACTGTTTTTT.

V is TRBV6-2 or TRBV6-3 and J is TRBJ1-5, with 7 bases identical to TRBD1. The CDR3 is made up of 18 amino acids. Germline trimming cut 0 bases from V and 2 bases from J; bases unmatched to any gene: 10. The germline V gene encodes CDR1 MNHEY and CDR2 SVGEGT. The CDR3 is CASSYSKDRAGRNQPQHF. Here the CDR3 DNA reads TGTGCCAGCAGTTACTCGAAAGACAGGGCCGGTCGCAATCAGCCCCAGCATTTT.

The chain has TRBV19 and TRBJ1-4; D remains unclear. Trimming removed 8 bases at V and 7 bases at J, with 23 bases between. The germline V gene encodes CDR1 LNHDA and CDR2 SQIVND (reference sequence). CDR3 size: 16 residues. CDR3 residues: CASSIDGESSGEKLFF. The CDR3 bases are TGTGCCAGTTCGATAGACGGGGAGTCTTCGGGTGAAAAACTGTTTTTT.

This clone was seen a single time. The chain joins TRBV11-2 to TRBJ2-2; 12 nucleotides line up with TRBD2. The trim removed 3 bases at V and 5 bases at J, leaving 4 bases unmatched. Germline V lookup: CDR1 SGHAT, CDR2 FQNNGV. The CDR3 covers 16 residues. CDR3: CASSLLAGGRTGELFF. CDR3 nucleotides: TGTGCCAGCAGCTTGCTAGCGGGGGGGCGAACCGGGGAGCTGTTTTTT. Full variable domain (outside the CDR3, taken from reference TRBV11-2 and TRBJ2-2): EAGVAQSPRYKIIEKRQSVAFWCNPISGHATLYWYQQILGQGPKLLIQFQNNGVVDDSQLPKDRFSAERLKGVDSTLKIQPAKLEDSAVYLCASSLLAGGRTGELFFGEGSRLTVL.

V is TRBV5-4 and J is TRBJ2-7; D is undetermined. Germline CDR1 SGHNT, CDR2 YYREEE (reference sequence). V was clipped by 0 bases and J by 1 base, with 14 bases between them. The CDR3 runs to 16 residues. CDR3 sequence (DNA): TGTGCCAGCAGCTTGGCTCGACCGGTCCAGTCCTACGAGCAGTACTTC. Its translation is CASSLARPVQSYEQYF.

The gene calls are TRBV19 and TRBJ1-1, with D unresolved. Germline assignment: CDR1 LNHDA and CDR2 SQIVND (reference sequence). The CDR3 is made up of 14 amino acids. The V and J ends lost 4 bases and 0 bases respectively, with 9 bases between them. The CDR3 is CASSTWQLNTEAFF. The CDR3 DNA follows: TGTGCCAGTAGTACCTGGCAATTGAACACTGAAGCTTTCTTT. The whole variable domain, filled in from reference TRBV19 and TRBJ1-1, reads DGGITQSPKYLFRKEGQNVTLSCEQNLNHDAMYWYRQDPGQGLRLIYYSQIVNDFQKGDIAEGYSVSREKKESFPLTVTSAQKNPTAFYLCASSTWQLNTEAFFGQGTRLTVV.

The chain carries TRBV30 and TRBJ1-1; D possibly corresponds to TRBD1 (5 bases). Germline V CDR1 and CDR2: GTSNPN, SVGIG (reference sequence). V was cut by 3 bases and J by 5 bases, with 10 bases left in between. This CDR3 is built from 12 residues. In nucleotides, the CDR3 is TGTGCCTGGAGCCTTTGGGGGACTGAAGCTTTCTTT. This sequence encodes CAWSLWGTEAFF.

J is TRBJ1-1 and V is TRBV5-6, with D hard to call. Trimming left V 2 bases short and J 3 bases short, with 5 bases between. Germline CDR1 and CDR2: SGHDT and YYEEEE. This CDR3 is built from 12 residues. CDR3 loop: CASSFGDTEAFF. Here the CDR3 DNA reads TGTGCCAGCAGCTTTGGGGACACTGAAGCTTTCTTT. Using reference TRBV5-6 and TRBJ1-1 for the parts outside the CDR3, the full variable domain is DAGVTQSPTHLIKTRGQQVTLRCSPKSGHDTVSWYQQALGQGPQFIFQYYEEEERQRGNFPDRFSGHQFPNYSSELNVNALLLGDSALYLCASSFGDTEAFFGQGTRLTVV.

This clone showed up just a few times. CDR3 amino acids: CASSQDRGLSSYNSPLHF. The CDR3 DNA reads as TGCGCCAGCAGCCAAGATAGGGGACTGAGCTCCTATAATTCACCCCTCCACTTT. V usage is TRBV4-3 and J usage is TRBJ1-6; possibly TRBD1 for D (5 bases). Germline assignment: CDR1 LGHNA and CDR2 YSLEER. This CDR3 comprises 18 residues. Trimming cost V 0 bases and J 0 bases, with 12 bases left between them.

J is TRBJ2-2 and V is TRBV5-1, with 7 bases fitting TRBD1. With V trimmed by 8 bases and J by 3 bases, 10 bases remained unmatched. The CDR3 extends over 15 amino acids. The V gene's germline CDR1 is SGHRS and CDR2 YFSETQ. The CDR3 sequence is CASAPGQSYTGELFF. Here the CDR3 DNA reads TGCGCCAGTGCTCCGGGACAGAGTTACACCGGGGAGCTGTTTTTT.

The chain couples TRBV9 to TRBJ2-1; 12 positions match TRBD2. The CDR3 is 19 amino acids. CDR1 SGDLS and CDR2 YYNGEE come from the germline V gene. The V and J ends lost 4 bases and 4 bases, in that order; junction bases with no gene match: 15. CDR3 protein: CASSLPLTSGGTPYNEQFF. As DNA, the CDR3 is TGTGCCAGCAGCCTCCCCCTAACTAGCGGGGGGACACCTTACAATGAGCAGTTCTTC.

This chain links TRBV5-1 with TRBJ1-1, with D unresolved. This CDR3 is built from 14 residues. Germline CDR1 and CDR2: SGHRS and YFSETQ. Trimming took off 0 bases at V and 1 base at J, with 7 bases between the two ends. CDR3 nucleotides: TGCGCCAGCAGCTTGGAGGAGGAGAACACTGAAGCTTTCTTT. Translating gives CASSLEEENTEAFF.